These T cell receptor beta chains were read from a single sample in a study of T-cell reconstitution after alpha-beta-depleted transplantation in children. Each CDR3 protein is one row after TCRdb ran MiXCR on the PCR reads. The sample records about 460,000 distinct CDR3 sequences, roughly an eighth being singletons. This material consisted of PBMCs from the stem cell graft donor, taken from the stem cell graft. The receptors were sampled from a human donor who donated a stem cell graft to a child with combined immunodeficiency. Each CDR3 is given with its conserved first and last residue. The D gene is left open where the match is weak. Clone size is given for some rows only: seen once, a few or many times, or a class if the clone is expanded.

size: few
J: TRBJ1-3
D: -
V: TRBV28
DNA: TGTGCCAGCAGTTTCCACCGCCTTTCTGCCGGAAACACCATATATTTT
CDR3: CASSFHRLSAGNTIYF

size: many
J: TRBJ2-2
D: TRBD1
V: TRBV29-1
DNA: TGCAGCGCTCCGGACAGGGGGTCCGGGGAGCTGTTTTTT
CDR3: CSAPDRGSGELFF

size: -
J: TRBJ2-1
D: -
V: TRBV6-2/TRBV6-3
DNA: TGTGCCAGCAGTTACGCGAGAAGCTCCTACAATGAGCAGTTCTTC
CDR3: CASSYARSSYNEQFF

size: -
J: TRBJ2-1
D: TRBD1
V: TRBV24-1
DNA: TGTGCCACCAGTGAAAAGGACAGGGGCCCATACAATGAGCAGTTCTTC
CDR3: CATSEKDRGPYNEQFF

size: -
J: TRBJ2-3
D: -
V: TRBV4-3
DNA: TGCGCCAGCAGCCAAGATCTAGCGCAGCCCACAGATACGCAGTATTTT
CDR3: CASSQDLAQPTDTQYF

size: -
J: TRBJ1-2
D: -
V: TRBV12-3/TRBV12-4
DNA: TGTGCCAGCAGTTTAGCGACACCGGGGCATGGCTACACCTTC
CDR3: CASSLATPGHGYTF

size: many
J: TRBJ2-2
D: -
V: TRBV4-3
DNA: TGCGCCAGCAGCCAAGAAGTAAGGAAGAACACCGGGGAGCTGTTTTTT
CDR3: CASSQEVRKNTGELFF

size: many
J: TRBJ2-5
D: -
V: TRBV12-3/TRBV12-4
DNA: TGTGCCAGCAGTTTGGCGGGGTCGGGGGAGACCCAGTACTTC
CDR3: CASSLAGSGETQYF

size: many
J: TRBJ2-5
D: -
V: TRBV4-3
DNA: TGCGCCAGCAGCCAAGATACGAATAGCCCGACGGAGACCCAGTACTTC
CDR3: CASSQDTNSPTETQYF

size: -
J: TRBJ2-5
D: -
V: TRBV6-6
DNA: TGTGCCAGCAGTACGGTACACGGAGAGACCCAGTACTTC
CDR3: CASSTVHGETQYF

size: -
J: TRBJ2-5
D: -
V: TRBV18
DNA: TGTGCCAGCCGAGAGGAAGGGGAAGAGACCCAGTACTTC
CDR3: CASREEGEETQYF

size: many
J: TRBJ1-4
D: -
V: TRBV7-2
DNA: TGTGCCAGCAGCTCCGGGGCTACTGAAAAACTGTTTTTT
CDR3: CASSSGATEKLFF

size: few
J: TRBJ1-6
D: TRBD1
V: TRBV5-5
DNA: TGTGCCAGCAGCGCCCGGGACAGGGATTTTTCACCCCTCCACTTT
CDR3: CASSARDRDFSPLHF

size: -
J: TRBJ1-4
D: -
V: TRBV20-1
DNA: TGCAGTGCTAGTTTCGGAGCCCCGGGCTCGGTGGAAAAACTGTTTTTT
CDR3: CSASFGAPGSVEKLFF

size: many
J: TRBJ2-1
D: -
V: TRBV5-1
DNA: TGCGCCAGCAGCTGGTCAAATGAGCAGTTCTTC
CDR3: CASSWSNEQFF

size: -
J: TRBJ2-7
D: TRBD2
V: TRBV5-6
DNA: TGTGCCAGCGGCTTGGGGCTCGTCGGGGGGTTTGGCTACGAGCAGTACTTC
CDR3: CASGLGLVGGFGYEQYF

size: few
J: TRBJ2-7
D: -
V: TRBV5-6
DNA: TGTGCCAGCAGCGGGGGCCCCGGCGGCTACGAGCAGTACTTC
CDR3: CASSGGPGGYEQYF

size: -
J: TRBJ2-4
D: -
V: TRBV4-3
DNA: TGCGCCAGCAGCCAAGATTTGACCCAAAACATTCAGTACTTC
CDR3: CASSQDLTQNIQYF

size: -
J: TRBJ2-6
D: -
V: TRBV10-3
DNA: TGTGCCACTGGGGACGTTAACTCTGGGGCCAACGTCCTGACTTTC
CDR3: CATGDVNSGANVLTF

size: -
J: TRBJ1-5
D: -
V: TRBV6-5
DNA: TGTGCCAGCGGAGGTTTGGGCAATCAGCCCCAGCATTTT
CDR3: CASGGLGNQPQHF

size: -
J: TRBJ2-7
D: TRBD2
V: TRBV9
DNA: TGTGCCAGCAGCACCGGACTAGCGTTAACCTACGAGCAGTACTTC
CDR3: CASSTGLALTYEQYF

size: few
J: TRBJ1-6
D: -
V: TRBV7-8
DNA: TGTGCCAGCACCGCTCACAGGGCTTATAATTCACCCCTCCACTTT
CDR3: CASTAHRAYNSPLHF

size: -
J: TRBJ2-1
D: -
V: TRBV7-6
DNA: TGTGCCAGCAGCTCGTGGAGAGGGGAGGCTGACACAAATGAGCAGTTCTTC
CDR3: CASSSWRGEADTNEQFF

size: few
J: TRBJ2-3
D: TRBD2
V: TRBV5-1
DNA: TGCGCCAGCAGCCCGGGACTAGCGGCGAACACAGATACGCAGTATTTT
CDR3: CASSPGLAANTDTQYF

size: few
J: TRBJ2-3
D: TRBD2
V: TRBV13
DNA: TGTGCCAGCAGCTTGGGATTAGCGGGAGGCCCCGGAGGGGAAGATACGCAGTATTTT
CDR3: CASSLGLAGGPGGEDTQYF

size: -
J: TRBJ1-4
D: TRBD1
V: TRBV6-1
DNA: TGTGCCAGCAGTGAAACCCAGGGGGCCGGAGAAAAACTGTTTTTT
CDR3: CASSETQGAGEKLFF

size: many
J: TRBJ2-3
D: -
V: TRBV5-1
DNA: TGCGCCAGCAGCTTGGTTACAGCTACAATGAGCACAGATACGCAGTATTTT
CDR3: CASSLVTATMSTDTQYF

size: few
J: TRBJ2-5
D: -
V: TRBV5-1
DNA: TGCGCCAGCAGCTTGGGAGACAGCCAGTGGGAGACCCAGTACTTC
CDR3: CASSLGDSQWETQYF

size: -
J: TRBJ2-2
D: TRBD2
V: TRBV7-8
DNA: TGTGCCAGCAGGGGGGAAAGACTAGCGGGCCACACCGGGGAGCTGTTTTTT
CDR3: CASRGERLAGHTGELFF

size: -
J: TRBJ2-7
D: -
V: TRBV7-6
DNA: TGTGCCAGCAGGCCTCGAGGGTCGGATGAGCAGTACTTC
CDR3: CASRPRGSDEQYF

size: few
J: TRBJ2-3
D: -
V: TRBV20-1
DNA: TGCAGTGCTAGAGGGCTGCCTAAAAGCACAGATACGCAGTATTTT
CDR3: CSARGLPKSTDTQYF

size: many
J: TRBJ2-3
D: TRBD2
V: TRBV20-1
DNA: TGCAGTGCACCGACTAGCGGGGGGGCCCTTGATACGCAGTATTTT
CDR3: CSAPTSGGALDTQYF

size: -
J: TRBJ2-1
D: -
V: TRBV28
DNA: TGTGCCAGCAGTTTATATGGGGGGCACAATGAGCAGTTCTTC
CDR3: CASSLYGGHNEQFF

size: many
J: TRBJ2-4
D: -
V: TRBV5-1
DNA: TGTGCCAGCAGTTTAGGTCTAGCCAAAAACATTCAGTACTTC
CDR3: CASSLGLAKNIQYF

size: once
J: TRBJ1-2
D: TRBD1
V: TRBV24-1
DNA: TGTGCCACCAGTGAAGAGGGACAGAGACCCTATGGCTACACCTTC
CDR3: CATSEEGQRPYGYTF

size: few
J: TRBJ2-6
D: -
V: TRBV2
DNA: TGTGCCAGCAGCGAAGCCCACAGCTCTGGGGCCAACGTCCTGACTTTC
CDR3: CASSEAHSSGANVLTF

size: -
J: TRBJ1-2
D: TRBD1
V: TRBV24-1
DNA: TGTGCCACCAGTGTCTCCGGGACAGGGGACGGCTACACCTTC
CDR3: CATSVSGTGDGYTF

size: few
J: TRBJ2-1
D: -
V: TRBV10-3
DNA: TGTGCCATCAGTGACAGGACAGCCACCCTTGGGAGTGAGCAGTTCTTC
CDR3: CAISDRTATLGSEQFF

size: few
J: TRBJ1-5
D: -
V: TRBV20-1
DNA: TGCAGTGCTAGGTCGGGGAACTCGCAGCCCCAGCATTTT
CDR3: CSARSGNSQPQHF

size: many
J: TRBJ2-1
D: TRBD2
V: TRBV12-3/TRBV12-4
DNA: TGTGCCAGCAGTTTAGGCCCTAGCGGGAGGGTATACAATGAGCAGTTCTTC
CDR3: CASSLGPSGRVYNEQFF

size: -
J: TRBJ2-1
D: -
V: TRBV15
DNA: TGTGCCACCAGCTTCCAGGGCGGTACCTACAATGAGCAGTTCTTC
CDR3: CATSFQGGTYNEQFF

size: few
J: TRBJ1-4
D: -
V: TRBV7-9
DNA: TGTGCCAGCAGCTTAGGGGACAAGAGTAATGAAAAACTGTTTTTT
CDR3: CASSLGDKSNEKLFF

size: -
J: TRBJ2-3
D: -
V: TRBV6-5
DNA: TGTGCCAGCAGTTACCCATATAGCGGCATCACAGATACGCAGTATTTT
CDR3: CASSYPYSGITDTQYF

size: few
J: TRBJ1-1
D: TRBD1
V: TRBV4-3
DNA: TGCGCCAGCAGCCAAGATGTGGGACAGGGGGCTTATGAAGCTTTCTTT
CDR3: CASSQDVGQGAYEAFF

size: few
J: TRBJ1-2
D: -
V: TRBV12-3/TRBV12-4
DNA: TGTGCCAGCAGTCCCTGGGGGGGAAGTGGCTACACCTTC
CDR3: CASSPWGGSGYTF

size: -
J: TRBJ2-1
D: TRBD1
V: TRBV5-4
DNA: TGTGCCAGCAGCTTGGATGGACAGGGCAATGAGCAGTTCTTC
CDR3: CASSLDGQGNEQFF

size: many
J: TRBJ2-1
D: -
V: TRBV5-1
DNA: TGCGCCAGCAGCTCCGGCAGGGTGCTGGGCGACAATGAGCAGTTCTTC
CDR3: CASSSGRVLGDNEQFF

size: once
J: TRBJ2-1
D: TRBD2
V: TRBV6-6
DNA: TGTGCCAGCAGACTAGCGGGGGCGGTTGAGCAGTTCTTC
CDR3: CASRLAGAVEQFF

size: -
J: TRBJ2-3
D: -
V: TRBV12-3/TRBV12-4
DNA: TGTGCCAGCACTCTAGGGCTAGCCCCAGATACGCAGTATTTT
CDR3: CASTLGLAPDTQYF

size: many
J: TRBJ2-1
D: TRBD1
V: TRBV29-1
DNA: TGCAGCGTTGAAGAGCATCACAGGGGGACCGGTGAGCAGTTCTTC
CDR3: CSVEEHHRGTGEQFF

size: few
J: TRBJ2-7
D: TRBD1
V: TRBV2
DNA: TGTGCCAGCAGGTTTAACAGGGGGGTCTACGAGCAGTACTTC
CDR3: CASRFNRGVYEQYF

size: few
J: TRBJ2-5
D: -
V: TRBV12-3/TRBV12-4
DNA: TGTGCCAGCAGCCCCCCCGGTGGGCGGAAGACCCAGTACTTC
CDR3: CASSPPGGRKTQYF

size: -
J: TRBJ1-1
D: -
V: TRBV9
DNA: TGTGCCAGCAGCCCAGATGGTAGGGGCCGCACTGAAGCTTTCTTT
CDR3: CASSPDGRGRTEAFF

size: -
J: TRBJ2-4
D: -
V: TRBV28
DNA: TGTGCCAGCAGTTTATACGGGTTGGCCAAAAACATTCAGTACTTC
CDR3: CASSLYGLAKNIQYF